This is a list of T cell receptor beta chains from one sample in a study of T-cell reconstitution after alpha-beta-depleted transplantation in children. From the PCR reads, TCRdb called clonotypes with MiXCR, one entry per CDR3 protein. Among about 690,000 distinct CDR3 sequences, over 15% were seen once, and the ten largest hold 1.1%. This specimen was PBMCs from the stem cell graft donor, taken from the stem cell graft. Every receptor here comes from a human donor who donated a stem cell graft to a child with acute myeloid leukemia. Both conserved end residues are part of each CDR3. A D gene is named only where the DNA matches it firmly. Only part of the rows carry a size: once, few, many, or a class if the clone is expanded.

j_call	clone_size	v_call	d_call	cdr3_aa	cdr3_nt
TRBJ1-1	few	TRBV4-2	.	CASSQESGVGTEAFF	TGTGCCAGCAGCCAAGAGTCAGGGGTGGGCACTGAAGCTTTCTTT
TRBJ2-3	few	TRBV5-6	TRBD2	CASSFRSGGVDTQYF	TGTGCCAGCAGCTTTCGGAGCGGGGGGGTGGATACGCAGTATTTT
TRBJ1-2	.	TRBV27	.	CASRVGRDYGYTF	TGTGCCAGCAGGGTGGGGCGTGACTATGGCTACACCTTC
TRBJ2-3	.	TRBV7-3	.	CASSPGYSTDTQYF	TGTGCCAGCAGCCCCGGGTATAGCACAGATACGCAGTATTTT
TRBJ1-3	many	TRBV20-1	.	CSAKKQVSGNTIYF	TGCAGTGCTAAGAAACAGGTCTCTGGAAACACCATATATTTT
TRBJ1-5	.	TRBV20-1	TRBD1	CSARRQGNSNQPQHF	TGCAGTGCTAGGAGACAGGGGAATAGCAATCAGCCCCAGCATTTT
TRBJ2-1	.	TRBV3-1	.	CASSQDFPSGRNEQFF	TGTGCCAGCAGCCAAGATTTTCCGTCAGGGCGCAATGAGCAGTTCTTC
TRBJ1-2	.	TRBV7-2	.	CASSLGGGWDYSYTF	TGTGCCAGCAGCTTAGGCGGGGGCTGGGACTATAGCTACACCTTC
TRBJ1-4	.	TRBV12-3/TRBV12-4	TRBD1	CASSLTGLEEKLFF	TGTGCCAGCAGTTTGACAGGGCTCGAAGAAAAACTGTTTTTT
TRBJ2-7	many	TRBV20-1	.	CSASDRSKGRVETAYEQYF	TGCAGTGCTAGTGACAGATCCAAAGGTAGAGTGGAAACAGCCTACGAGCAGTACTTC
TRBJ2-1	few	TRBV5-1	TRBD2	CASSLVSAGGSPQFF	TGCGCCAGCAGCTTAGTTTCTGCGGGGGGGAGCCCCCAGTTCTTC
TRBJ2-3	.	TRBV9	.	CASSPQGRPTDTQYF	TGTGCCAGCAGTCCCCAGGGGCGGCCCACAGATACGCAGTATTTT
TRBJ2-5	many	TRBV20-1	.	CSAGWRDAQETQYF	TGCAGTGCTGGTTGGCGGGACGCTCAAGAGACCCAGTACTTC